These T cell receptor beta chains were read from a single sample in a study of TIL therapy for anti-PD-1-resistant metastatic lung cancer. Clones were sequenced by immunoSEQ multiplex PCR, and TCRdb holds only the in-frame ones, with some missing. The data contain tens of thousands of clones, around 90% of them singletons. The source was blood, collected at baseline. The source of these receptors is a person between 30 and 79 years old with non-small cell lung cancer. The CDR3 runs from the conserved cysteine through the conserved F or W. Not every row has a clone size; where given, it reads once, few, many or a size class.

>TRBV3-1/TRBV3-2|TRBJ2-3|-
CASSQADRSTDTQYF
>TRBV5-1|TRBJ2-7|-
CASSLQGAWDEQYF
>TRBV6-5|TRBJ1-5|once
CASSPGVNSNQPQHF
>TRBV4-1|TRBJ2-1|-
CASSHPGGSNNEQFF
>TRBV21-1|TRBJ2-7|few
CASSKVGGLDF
>TRBV27|TRBJ2-6|once
CASSMRTVGYSGANVLTF
>TRBV27|TRBJ1-6|once
CASSLGTDNSPLHF
>TRBV30|TRBJ1-1|-
CAWSRGTNTEAFF
>TRBV9|TRBJ1-3|-
CASSADAGAAGNTIYF
>TRBV19|TRBJ2-6|-
CASSIGGDLGANVLTF
>TRBV5-6|TRBJ1-1|-
CASSSSRTGLSTEAFF
>TRBV28|TRBJ2-1|-
CASSPPGSRSDEQFF
>TRBV3-1/TRBV3-2|TRBJ1-1|-
CASSYRTGNTEAFF
>TRBV19|TRBJ2-3|-
CASSTTSTDTQYF
>TRBV7-8|TRBJ2-5|-
CASSLDPLEETQYF
>TRBV5-1|TRBJ2-7|once
CASSLEGQGANYEQYF
>TRBV6-5|TRBJ1-6|few
CASSYSGTLNSPLHF
>TRBV7-8|TRBJ1-2|-
CASSLGPGSNGYTF
>TRBV5-1|TRBJ1-2|-
CASTLTGTAEFGYTF
>TRBV2|TRBJ2-1|-
CASSDPGTRGGNEQFF
>TRBV27|TRBJ2-7|-
CASSLNDREYEQYF
>TRBV30|TRBJ1-2|-
CAWKAADRDYGYTF
>TRBV7-9|TRBJ2-5|-
CASSRGGLGTQYF
>TRBV19|TRBJ1-1|-
CASSTTTGYAEAFF
>TRBV28|TRBJ1-2|once
CASSLAGGVFGYTF
>TRBV2|TRBJ2-7|-
CASSEARDRVFYEQYF
>TRBV7-3|TRBJ2-1|-
CASSQPPYNEQFF
>TRBV3-1/TRBV3-2|TRBJ1-6|-
CASSPKTGLEDSPLHF